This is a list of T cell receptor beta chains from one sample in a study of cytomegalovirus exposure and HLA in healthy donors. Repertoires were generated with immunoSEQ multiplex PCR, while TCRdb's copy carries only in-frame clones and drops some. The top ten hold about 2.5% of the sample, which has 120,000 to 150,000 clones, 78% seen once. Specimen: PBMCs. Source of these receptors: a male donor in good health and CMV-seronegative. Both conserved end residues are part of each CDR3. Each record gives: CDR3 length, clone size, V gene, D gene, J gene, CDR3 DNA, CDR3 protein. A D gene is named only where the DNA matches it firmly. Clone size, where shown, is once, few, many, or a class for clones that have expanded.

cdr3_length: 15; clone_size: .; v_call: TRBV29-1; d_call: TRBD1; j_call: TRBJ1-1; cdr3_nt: TGCAGCGTGAGGGACAGGGAATGGATGAACACTGAAGCTTTCTTT; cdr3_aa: CSVRDREWMNTEAFF
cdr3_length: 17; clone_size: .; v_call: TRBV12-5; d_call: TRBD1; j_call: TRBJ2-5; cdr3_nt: TGTGCTAGTGGTTTGGTTCGGATGGACAGGGCGGAGGAGACCCAGTACTTC; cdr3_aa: CASGLVRMDRAEETQYF
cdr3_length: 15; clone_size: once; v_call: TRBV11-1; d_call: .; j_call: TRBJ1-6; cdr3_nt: TGTGCCAGCAGCTCACAGTGGGCAAGTAATTCACCCCTCCACTTT; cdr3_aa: CASSSQWASNSPLHF
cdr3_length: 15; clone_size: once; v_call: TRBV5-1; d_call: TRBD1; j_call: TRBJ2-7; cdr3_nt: TGCGCCAGCAACCCGGGACAGGCCTGGTCCTACGAGCAGTACTTC; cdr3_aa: CASNPGQAWSYEQYF
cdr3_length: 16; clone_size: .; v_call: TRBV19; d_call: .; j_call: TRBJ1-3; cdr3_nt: TGTGCCAGTAGTATTTTAGGGGGTTCCTCTGGAAACACCATATATTTT; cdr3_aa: CASSILGGSSGNTIYF
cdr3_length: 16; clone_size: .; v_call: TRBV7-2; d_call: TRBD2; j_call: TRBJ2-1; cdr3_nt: TGTGCCAGCAGCCATCACCCCCTGCTAGCGGGCAATGAGCAGTTCTTC; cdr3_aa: CASSHHPLLAGNEQFF
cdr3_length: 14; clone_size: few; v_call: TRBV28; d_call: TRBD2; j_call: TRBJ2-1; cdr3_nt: TGTGCCAGCAGTGTACTAGCGGAGGTGAATGAGCAGTTCTTC; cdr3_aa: CASSVLAEVNEQFF
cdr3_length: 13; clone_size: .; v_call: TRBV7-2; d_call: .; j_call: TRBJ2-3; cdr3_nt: TGTGCCAGCAGCTTTGGACTGGTCGATACGCAGTATTTT; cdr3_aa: CASSFGLVDTQYF
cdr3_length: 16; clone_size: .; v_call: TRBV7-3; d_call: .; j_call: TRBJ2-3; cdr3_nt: TGTGCCAGCAGCTTATGGGGGGGGGCGAGCACAGATACGCAGTATTTT; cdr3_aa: CASSLWGGASTDTQYF
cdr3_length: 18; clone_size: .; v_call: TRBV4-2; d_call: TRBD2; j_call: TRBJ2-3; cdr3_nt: TGTGCCAGCAGCCAAGATCGTAGGGCTAGCGGGGGGGCAGATACGCAGTATTTT; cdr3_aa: CASSQDRRASGGADTQYF
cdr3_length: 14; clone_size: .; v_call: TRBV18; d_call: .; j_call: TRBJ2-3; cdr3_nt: TGTGCCAGCTCACCCCCGGAACAGGCAGATACGCAGTATTTT; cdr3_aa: CASSPPEQADTQYF
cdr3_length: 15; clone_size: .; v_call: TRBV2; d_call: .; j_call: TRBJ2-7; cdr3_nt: TGTGCCAGCAGCCCTCGTCGCGGGCGGACTAACGAGCAGTACTTC; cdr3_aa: CASSPRRGRTNEQYF
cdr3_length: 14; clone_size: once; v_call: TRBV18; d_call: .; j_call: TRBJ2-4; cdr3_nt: TGTGCCAGCTCACCAAAGTCCAGGGATGACATTCAGTACTTC; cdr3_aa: CASSPKSRDDIQYF
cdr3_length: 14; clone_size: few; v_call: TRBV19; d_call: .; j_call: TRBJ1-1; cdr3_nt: TGTGCCAGTAGTATAGTTCCGGGAAACACTGAAGCTTTCTTT; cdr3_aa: CASSIVPGNTEAFF
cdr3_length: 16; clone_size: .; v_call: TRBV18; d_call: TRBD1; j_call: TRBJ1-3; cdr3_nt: TGTGCCAGCTCACCAAGAGGGACAGAAGGAGGAAACACCATATATTTT; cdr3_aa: CASSPRGTEGGNTIYF
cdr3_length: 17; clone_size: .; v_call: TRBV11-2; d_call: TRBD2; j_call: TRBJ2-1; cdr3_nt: TGTGCCAGCAGCACCTACTCCGAGCGGGGGGCCTACAATGAGCAGTTCTTC; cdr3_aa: CASSTYSERGAYNEQFF
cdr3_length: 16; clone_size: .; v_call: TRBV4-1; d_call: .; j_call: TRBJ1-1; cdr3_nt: TGCGCCAGCAGCCAAGTCAGGTTGGGTGCAAACACTGAAGCTTTCTTT; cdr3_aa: CASSQVRLGANTEAFF
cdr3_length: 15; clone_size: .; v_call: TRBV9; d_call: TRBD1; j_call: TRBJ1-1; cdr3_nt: TGTGCCAGCAGCGTGGGACAGGGGTTGGGAACTGAAGCTTTCTTT; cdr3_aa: CASSVGQGLGTEAFF
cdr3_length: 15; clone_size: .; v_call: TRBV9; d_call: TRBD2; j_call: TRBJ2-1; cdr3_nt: TGTGCCAGCAGTCTAACTAGCGGGAGAGGAAATGAGCAGTTCTTC; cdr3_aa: CASSLTSGRGNEQFF
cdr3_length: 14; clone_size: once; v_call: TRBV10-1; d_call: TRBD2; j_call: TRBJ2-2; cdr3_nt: TGCGCCGGAGGACTAGCAGATAAGACCGGGGAGCTGTTTTTT; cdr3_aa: CAGGLADKTGELFF
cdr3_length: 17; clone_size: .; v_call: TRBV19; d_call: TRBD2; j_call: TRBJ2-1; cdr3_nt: TGTGCCAGTAGTATAGCTAGCGGGAGAACCCAGTACAATGAGCAGTTCTTC; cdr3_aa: CASSIASGRTQYNEQFF
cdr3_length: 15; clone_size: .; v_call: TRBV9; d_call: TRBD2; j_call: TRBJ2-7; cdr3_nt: TGTGCCAGCAGCGTTTTGCCTAGCGGCCCCTACGAGCAGTACTTC; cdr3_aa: CASSVLPSGPYEQYF
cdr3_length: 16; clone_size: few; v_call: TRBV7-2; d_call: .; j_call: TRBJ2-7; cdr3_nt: TGTGCCAGCCTAGCCGCGGCCAGTAGACCCACCCACGAGCAGTACTTC; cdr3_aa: CASLAAASRPTHEQYF
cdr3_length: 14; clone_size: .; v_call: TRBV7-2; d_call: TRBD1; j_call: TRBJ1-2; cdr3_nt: TGTGCCAGCAGCGGTTCGACAGGGGACAATGGCTACACCTTC; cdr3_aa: CASSGSTGDNGYTF
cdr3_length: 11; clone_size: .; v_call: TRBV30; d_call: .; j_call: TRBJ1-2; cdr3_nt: TGTGCCTGGAGTGCAAATTATGGCTACACCTTC; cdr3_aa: CAWSANYGYTF
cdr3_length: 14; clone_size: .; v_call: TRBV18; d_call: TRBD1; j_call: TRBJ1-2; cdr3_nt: TGTGCCAGCTCACGGGACAGAGATAACTATGGCTACACCTTC; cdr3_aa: CASSRDRDNYGYTF
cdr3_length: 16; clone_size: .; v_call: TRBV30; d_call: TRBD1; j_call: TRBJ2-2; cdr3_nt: TGTGCCTGGAGTGAATCCGGGACAGGGGGCACCGGGGAGCTGTTCTTT; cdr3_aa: CAWSESGTGGTGELFF
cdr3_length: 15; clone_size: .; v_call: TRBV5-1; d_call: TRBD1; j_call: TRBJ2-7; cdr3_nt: TGCGCCAGCAGCGTGGCCGGGACAGAGTCCTACGAGCAGTACTTC; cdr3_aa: CASSVAGTESYEQYF
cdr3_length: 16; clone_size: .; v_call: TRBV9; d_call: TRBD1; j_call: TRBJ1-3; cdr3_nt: TGTGCCAGCAGCGTGTCACAGGGGGCGCTTGGAAACACCATATATTTT; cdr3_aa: CASSVSQGALGNTIYF
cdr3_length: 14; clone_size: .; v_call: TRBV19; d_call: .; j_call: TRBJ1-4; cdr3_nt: TGTGCCACCCAGGGTGGTGGGGGCAGTGAAAAACTGTTTTTT; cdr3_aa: CATQGGGGSEKLFF
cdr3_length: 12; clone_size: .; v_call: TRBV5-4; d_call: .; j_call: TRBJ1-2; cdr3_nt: TGTGCCAGCAGCTTGTCGCAGCGCGGCTACACCTTC; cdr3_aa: CASSLSQRGYTF
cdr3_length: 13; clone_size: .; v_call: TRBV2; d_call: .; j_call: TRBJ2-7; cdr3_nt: TGTGCCAGCAATACATTCTCTTCCTACGAGCAGTACTTC; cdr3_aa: CASNTFSSYEQYF
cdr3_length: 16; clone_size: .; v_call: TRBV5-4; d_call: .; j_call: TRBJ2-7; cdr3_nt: TGTGCCAGCAGCCCTGGCCGGGGTGCAGATGGCTACGAGCAGTACTTC; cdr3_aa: CASSPGRGADGYEQYF
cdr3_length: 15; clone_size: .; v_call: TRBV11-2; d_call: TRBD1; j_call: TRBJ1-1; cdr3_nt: TGTGCCAGCAGACCCCTCCAGGGGGCGAACACTGAAGCTTTCTTT; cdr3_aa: CASRPLQGANTEAFF
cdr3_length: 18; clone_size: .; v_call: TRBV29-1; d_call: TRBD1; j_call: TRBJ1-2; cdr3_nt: TGCAGCGTTGAAGCTAACCGGGACAGGGGTATCTTGAGTAGTGGCTACACCTTC; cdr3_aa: CSVEANRDRGILSSGYTF
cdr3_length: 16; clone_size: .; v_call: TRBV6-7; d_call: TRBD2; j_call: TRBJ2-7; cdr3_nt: TGTGCCAGCAGTTACGGGACTAGCGGGATTTTCTACGAGCAGTACTTC; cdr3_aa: CASSYGTSGIFYEQYF
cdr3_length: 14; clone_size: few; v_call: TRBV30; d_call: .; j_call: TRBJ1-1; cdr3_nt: TGTGCCTGGAGTGTAGGAACACTGATCGGGGGAGCTTTCTTT; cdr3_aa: CAWSVGTLIGGAFF
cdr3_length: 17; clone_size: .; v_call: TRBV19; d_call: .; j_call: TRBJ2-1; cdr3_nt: TGTGCCAGTAGTATAGATCGAGCTGGGGGGGCGTACAATGAGCAGTTCTTC; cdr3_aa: CASSIDRAGGAYNEQFF
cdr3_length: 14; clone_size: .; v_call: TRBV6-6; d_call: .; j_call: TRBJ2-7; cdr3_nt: TGTGCCAGCAGACAGTTGTTCGGCCCCTACGAGCAGTACTTC; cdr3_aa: CASRQLFGPYEQYF
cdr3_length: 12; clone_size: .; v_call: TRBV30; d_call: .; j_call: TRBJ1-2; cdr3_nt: TGTGCCTCCTCCGGGGCGGGGCATGGCTACACCTTC; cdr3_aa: CASSGAGHGYTF
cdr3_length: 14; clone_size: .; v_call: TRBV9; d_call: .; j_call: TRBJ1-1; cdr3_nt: TGTGCCAGCAGCGTAGACTCAGGGTTCACTGAAGCTTTCTTT; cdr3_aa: CASSVDSGFTEAFF
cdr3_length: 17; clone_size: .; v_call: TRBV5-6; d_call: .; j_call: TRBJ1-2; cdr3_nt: TGTGCCAGCAGCTTAAACCGCGGGCTCCGACTAGTATATGGCTACACCTTC; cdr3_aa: CASSLNRGLRLVYGYTF
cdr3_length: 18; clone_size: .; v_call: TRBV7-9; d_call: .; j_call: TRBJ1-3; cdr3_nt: TGTGCCAGCAGCTTAGCGGAGACGGTCGATCGCTCTGGAAACACCATATATTTT; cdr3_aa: CASSLAETVDRSGNTIYF
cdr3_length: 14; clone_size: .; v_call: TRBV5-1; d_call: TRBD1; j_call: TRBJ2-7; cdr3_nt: TGCGCCAGCAGCTTGTCGAGGGGGCACGACGAGCAGTCCTTC; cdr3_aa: CASSLSRGHDEQSF
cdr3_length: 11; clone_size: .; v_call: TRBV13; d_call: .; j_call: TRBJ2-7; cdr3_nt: TGTGCCAGCAGCTTACTCCTCGAGCAGTACTTC; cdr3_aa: CASSLLLEQYF
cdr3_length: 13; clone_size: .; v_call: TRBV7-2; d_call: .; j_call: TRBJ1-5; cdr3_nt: TGTGCCAGCAGCTTAGACAGGGCACAGCCCCAGCATTTT; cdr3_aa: CASSLDRAQPQHF
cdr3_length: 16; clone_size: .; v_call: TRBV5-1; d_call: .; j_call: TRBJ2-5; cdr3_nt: TGCGCCAGCAGCCCGAGACGGGGGGCATCCCAAGAGACCCAGTACTTC; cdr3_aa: CASSPRRGASQETQYF
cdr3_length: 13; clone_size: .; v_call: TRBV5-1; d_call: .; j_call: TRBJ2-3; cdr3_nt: TGCGCCAGCAGCTTCGGGGGTACAGATACGCAGTATTTT; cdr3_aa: CASSFGGTDTQYF
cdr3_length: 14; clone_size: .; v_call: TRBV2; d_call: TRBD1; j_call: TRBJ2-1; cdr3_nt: TGTGCCAGCATTCGCGAGACAGGGGGACGATCCCAGTTCTTC; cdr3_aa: CASIRETGGRSQFF
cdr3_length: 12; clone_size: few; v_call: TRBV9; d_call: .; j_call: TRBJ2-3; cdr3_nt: TGTGCCAGCAGCGGGCCGGGGGATACGCAGTATTTT; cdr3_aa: CASSGPGDTQYF
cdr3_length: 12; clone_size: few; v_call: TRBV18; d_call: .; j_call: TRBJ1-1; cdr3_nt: TGTGCCAGCTCAGATAGGGAGTCAAAAGCTTTCTTT; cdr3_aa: CASSDRESKAFF
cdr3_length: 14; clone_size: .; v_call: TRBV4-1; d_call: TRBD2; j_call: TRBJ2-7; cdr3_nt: TGCGCCAGCAGCCAAGAACGGGGGGGGTACGAGCAGTACTTC; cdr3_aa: CASSQERGGYEQYF
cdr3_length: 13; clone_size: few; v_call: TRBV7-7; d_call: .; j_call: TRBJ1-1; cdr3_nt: TGTGCTAGCAGCCCTACAGGCCCGGGGGAGGCTTTCTTT; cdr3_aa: CASSPTGPGEAFF
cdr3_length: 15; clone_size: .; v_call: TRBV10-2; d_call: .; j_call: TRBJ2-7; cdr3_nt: TGCGCCAGCAGTGGTCCCGGGGGACTTTCCTACGAGCAGTACTTC; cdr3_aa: CASSGPGGLSYEQYF
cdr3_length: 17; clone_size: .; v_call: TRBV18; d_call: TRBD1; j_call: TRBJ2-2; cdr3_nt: TGTGCCAGCTCACCGCTAGACAGGGGAGGATCGACCGGGGAGCTGTTTTTT; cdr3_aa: CASSPLDRGGSTGELFF
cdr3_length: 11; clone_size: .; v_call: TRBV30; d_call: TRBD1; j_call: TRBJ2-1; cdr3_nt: TGTGCCTGGACAGGGGGTAGTGAGCAGTTCTTC; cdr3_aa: CAWTGGSEQFF
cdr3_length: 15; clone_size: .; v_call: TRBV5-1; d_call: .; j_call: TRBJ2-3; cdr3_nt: TGCGCCAGCAGCTTGGGTCTAACTTACACAGATACGCAGTATTTT; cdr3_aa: CASSLGLTYTDTQYF
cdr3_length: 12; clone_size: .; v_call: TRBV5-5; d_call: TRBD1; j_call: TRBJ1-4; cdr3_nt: TGTGCCAGCAGCCACCAATCGGGGACAGTGTTTTTT; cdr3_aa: CASSHQSGTVFF
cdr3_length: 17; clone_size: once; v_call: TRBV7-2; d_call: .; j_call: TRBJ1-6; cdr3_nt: TGTGCCAGCAGCCGCCCCGTAATAACATTATTTGATTCACCCCTCCACTTT; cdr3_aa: CASSRPVITLFDSPLHF